This TCR beta chain was identified during a study of identical twins. Overall study results and limits: Alpha sequences out of frame and shared by twins had excess low generation probability. Instead of following the same donors, the conclusions were based on cross-sectional statistical analysis.

Germline trimming cut 0 bases from V and 9 bases from J; bases unmatched to any gene: 10. The CDR3 runs to 16 residues. CDR1 SGHRS and CDR2 YFSETQ come from the germline V gene. This clonotype was picked up a small number of times. Its antigen is not identified. TCRdb passed the 5' RACE reads through MiXCR, listing each CDR3 protein once. The table lists 700,000 or so distinct CDR3 sequences, 21% of them singletons, with about 4.3% in the top ten. These same data were also listed under a study on T cells expressing NK-cell markers. That study reports: Among several donors, these clonotypes also ranked first in the CD3+CD56-NKG2C+ fraction.

This TCR was sampled from a woman aged 18-29 years in good health. Material for sequencing was PBMCs. J is TRBJ2-1 and V is TRBV5-1; TRBD2 matches 9 bases. The CDR3 loop reads CASSLDGRGGHGEQFF. The DNA for the CDR3 is TGCGCCAGCAGCTTGGACGGGCGGGGGGGCCATGGTGAGCAGTTCTTC. The full variable domain, rest sourced from reference TRBV5-1 and TRBJ2-1, is KAGVTQTPRYLIKTRGQQVTLSCSPISGHRSVSWYQQTPGQGLQFLFEYFSETQRNKGNFPGRFSGRQFSNSRSEMNVSTLELGDSALYLCASSLDGRGGHGEQFFGPGTRLTVL.